This T cell receptor beta chain was obtained from a study of blood T cell repertoires in COVID-19. Study-level background: Samples taken during acute and convalescent COVID-19 were collected in the United States, Italy and Spain. Sample material is recorded as cDNA or gDNA derived from T cells, B-cell-depleted T cells, or PBMCs.

Original handling: Reference gene primer amplification gave nucleated cell count estimates. Sequencing used immunoSEQ multiplex PCR; TCRdb keeps in-frame clones, though not all of them. That table furnishes V, J and clone size, whereas the DNA furnished D and trimming. This sample has approximately 170,000 clones, with about four fifths found just once. The CDR3 totals 16 residues. Looked up from germline, CDR1 is SGHTA and CDR2 is FQGNSA. Trimming removed 4 bases from V and 0 bases from J; junction bases left unmatched: 5. Input material: peripheral blood. The TCR comes from a man aged 70 or older with active or convalescent COVID-19. This chain connects TRBV7-2 to TRBJ1-3; TRBD1 agrees at 8 bases. The CDR3 is CASSSSQGDSGNTIYF. In DNA, the CDR3 is TGTGCCAGCAGCTCCTCACAGGGGGACTCTGGAAACACCATATATTTT.